The 3 T cell receptor beta chains given below trace back to one sample, sequenced in a study of identical twins. MiXCR, run by TCRdb on the 5' RACE reads, gives a single entry per CDR3 protein. The table shows approximately 620,000 distinct CDR3 sequences, with around 8.3% occurring only once. In addition, the sample was reused for a study of yellow fever vaccine responses in identical twins.

Source material: PBMCs. These receptors all stem from a woman between 18 and 29 years old in good health.

The chain is built from TRBV29-1 and TRBJ2-5; a weak D match, TRBD1 (6 bases). This CDR3 comprises 14 residues. The germline V gene has CDR1 SQVTM and CDR2 ANQGSEA. V lost 3 bases and J 2 bases, leaving 13 bases between the germline ends. CDR3 sequence reads: CSVELIDRQETQYF. In DNA form, the CDR3 reads TGCAGCGTTGAGCTTATTGACAGGCAAGAGACCCAGTACTTC.

The table lists this clonotype with a count of one. This chain connects TRBV6-1 to TRBJ1-1; D unresolved. Per the germline V gene, CDR1 is MNHNS and CDR2 is SASEGT. This CDR3 comprises 12 residues. Trimming took off 3 bases at V and 8 bases at J, with 10 bases between the two ends. The CDR3 bases are TGTGCCAGCAGTGAGGAGTCGACAGAAGCTTTCTTT. Translating it yields CASSEESTEAFF.

The gene calls are TRBV29-1 and TRBJ1-2; D call uncertain. The ends were cut back, 4 bases at V and 2 bases at J, with 11 bases in the middle. The germline gives CDR1 SQVTM, CDR2 ANQGSEA. This CDR3 spans 13 amino acids. In DNA, the CDR3 is TGCAGCGTTGGGCCAGGTACCAACTATGGCTACACCTTC. It translates to CSVGPGTNYGYTF.